The rows below give T cell receptor beta chains drawn from one sample of a study of T-cell reconstitution after alpha-beta-depleted transplantation in children. MiXCR was run by TCRdb on the PCR reads, yielding one entry per CDR3 protein. The table includes around 180,000 distinct CDR3 sequences, around 10% detected once. The sample was PBMCs, taken before TCRalphabeta/CD19-depleted stem cell transplant. These receptors were obtained from a boy between 2 and 10 years old with acute myeloid leukemia, due to receive a stem cell transplant. Each CDR3 is given with its conserved first and last residue. A D gene is named only where the DNA matches it firmly. The size field is filled for only some rows; it gives once, few, many or a size class.

>TRBJ1-1|many|TRBV5-1|-
CASSWGRGYTEAFF
TGCGCCAGCAGCTGGGGCAGGGGTTACACTGAAGCTTTCTTT
>TRBJ1-5|many|TRBV28|TRBD1
CASNDRAVQPQHF
TGTGCCAGCAACGACAGGGCCGTTCAGCCCCAGCATTTT
>TRBJ2-2|many|TRBV7-6|-
CASSLGGNTGELFF
TGTGCCAGCAGCTTGGGGGGGAACACCGGGGAGCTGTTTTTT
>TRBJ2-3|many|TRBV7-3|-
CASSLAATDTQYF
TGTGCCAGCAGCTTAGCGGCCACAGATACGCAGTATTTT
>TRBJ2-1|many|TRBV5-1|-
CASSRSGLSSYNEQFF
TGCGCCAGCAGCCGATCGGGTCTTAGCTCCTACAATGAGCAGTTCTTC
>TRBJ1-4|many|TRBV4-2|TRBD1
CASSQAVGTENEKLFF
TGTGCCAGCAGCCAAGCCGTTGGGACAGAGAATGAAAAACTGTTTTTT
>TRBJ1-5|many|TRBV5-5|-
CASSLGGQSNQPQHF
TGTGCCAGCAGCTTGGGGGGACAAAGCAATCAGCCCCAGCATTTT
>TRBJ1-4|many|TRBV9|-
CASSVSGEPNEKLFF
TGTGCCAGCAGCGTTTCAGGGGAGCCCAATGAAAAACTGTTTTTT
>TRBJ2-2|many|TRBV4-2|-
CASQVTVNTGELFF
TGTGCCAGCCAAGTAACCGTGAACACCGGGGAGCTGTTTTTT
>TRBJ2-7|many|TRBV14|-
CASSQDLGDPYEQYF
TGTGCCAGCAGCCAAGATTTAGGGGACCCCTACGAGCAGTACTTC
>TRBJ2-7|-|TRBV5-1|TRBD1
CASSLGTGDPYEQYF
TGCGCCAGCAGCCTCGGGACAGGGGATCCCTACGAGCAGTACTTC
>TRBJ2-3|-|TRBV5-1|TRBD2
CASTKKLAGVKRLTDTQYF
TGCGCCAGCACCAAGAAACTAGCGGGAGTAAAAAGACTCACAGATACGCAGTATTTT
>TRBJ2-2|many|TRBV25-1|-
CASSGQGENTGELFF
TGTGCCAGCAGTGGGCAGGGAGAAAACACCGGGGAGCTGTTTTTT
>TRBJ2-3|many|TRBV20-1|-
CSARLGLVADTQYF
TGCAGTGCTAGGCTGGGGCTAGTTGCAGATACGCAGTATTTT
>TRBJ1-5|few|TRBV30|-
CAWRPRGQRDSNQPQHF
TGTGCCTGGAGGCCAAGAGGACAGCGTGATAGCAATCAGCCCCAGCATTTT
>TRBJ2-1|many|TRBV6-4|-
CASSYSEVSYNEQFF
TGTGCCAGCAGTTACTCGGAGGTATCCTACAATGAGCAGTTCTTC
>TRBJ2-1|many|TRBV2|TRBD1
CASSEEAATGAQFF
TGTGCCAGCAGTGAAGAGGCGGCTACAGGGGCGCAGTTCTTC
>TRBJ2-3|many|TRBV29-1|-
CSVEDIGFGTDTQYF
TGCAGCGTTGAAGATATAGGTTTTGGCACAGATACGCAGTATTTT
>TRBJ2-5|many|TRBV12-3/TRBV12-4|-
CASSLRGPGTQYF
TGTGCCAGCAGTTTACGGGGCCCGGGGACCCAGTACTTC
>TRBJ2-3|many|TRBV20-1|TRBD1
CSARDIIWDRGTDTQYF
TGCAGTGCTAGAGATATAATTTGGGACAGGGGAACAGATACGCAGTATTTT
>TRBJ1-1|many|TRBV6-8|-
CASSPSGPEEAFF
TGTGCCAGCAGTCCCAGCGGTCCCGAGGAGGCTTTCTTT
>TRBJ2-1|many|TRBV13|-
CASSFLTSISSYNEQFF
TGTGCCAGCAGCTTCTTAACTAGCATAAGCTCCTACAATGAGCAGTTCTTC
>TRBJ2-5|many|TRBV3-1|TRBD2
CASSQDQGLADQETQYF
TGTGCCAGCAGCCAAGATCAAGGACTAGCGGACCAAGAGACCCAGTACTTC
>TRBJ1-4|-|TRBV20-1|-
CSAAATNEKLFF
TGCAGTGCCGCGGCAACTAATGAAAAACTGTTTTTT
>TRBJ1-4|many|TRBV12-3/TRBV12-4|-
CASSDSATNEKLFF
TGTGCCAGCAGCGACAGCGCAACTAATGAAAAACTGTTTTTT
>TRBJ2-7|many|TRBV6-1|TRBD1
CASTGQGPNLVGYEQYF
TGTGCCAGCACCGGACAGGGGCCGAATCTTGTGGGCTACGAGCAGTACTTC
>TRBJ1-1|many|TRBV4-2|-
CASSQFDSVNTEAFF
TGTGCCAGCAGCCAATTCGACAGCGTGAACACTGAAGCTTTCTTT
>TRBJ1-3|many|TRBV6-1|-
CASSVGTGNTIYF
TGTGCCAGCAGTGTTGGGACCGGAAACACCATATATTTT
>TRBJ2-7|many|TRBV7-2|-
CASSLRGRGISYEQYF
TGTGCCAGCAGCTTAAGGGGGAGGGGGATCTCCTACGAGCAGTACTTC
>TRBJ2-5|many|TRBV28|-
CASSFPGTGTQYF
TGTGCCAGCAGTTTTCCGGGGACGGGGACCCAGTACTTC
>TRBJ1-6|many|TRBV18|-
CASSPREGPGSPLHF
TGTGCCAGCTCACCACGGGAGGGGCCTGGTTCACCCCTCCACTTT
>TRBJ2-7|many|TRBV5-1|TRBD1
CASSFGQGGEQYF
TGCGCCAGCAGCTTTGGACAGGGCGGCGAGCAGTACTTC
>TRBJ1-2|many|TRBV12-3/TRBV12-4|TRBD1
CASAWQGAKDGYTF
TGTGCCAGCGCATGGCAGGGGGCGAAAGATGGCTACACCTTC
>TRBJ2-7|many|TRBV9|TRBD1
CASSAGQGGYEQYF
TGTGCCAGCAGCGCAGGACAGGGTGGCTACGAGCAGTACTTC
>TRBJ1-1|many|TRBV6-5|-
CASRREGFGTEAFF
TGTGCCAGCAGGAGGGAGGGTTTCGGCACTGAAGCTTTCTTT
>TRBJ2-7|many|TRBV7-9|TRBD2
CASSFYAGGNEQYF
TGTGCCAGCAGCTTTTATGCGGGAGGCAACGAGCAGTACTTC
>TRBJ2-7|many|TRBV9|-
CASSARWSSYEQYF
TGTGCCAGCAGCGCCCGATGGAGCTCCTACGAGCAGTACTTC
>TRBJ2-5|many|TRBV4-1|TRBD2
CASSTSGRVRETQYF
TGCGCCAGCAGCACTAGCGGGAGGGTAAGGGAGACCCAGTACTTC
>TRBJ1-1|many|TRBV7-9|TRBD1
CASSSETGVTEAFF
TGTGCCAGCAGTTCTGAGACAGGGGTGACTGAAGCTTTCTTT
>TRBJ2-5|many|TRBV7-3|-
CASSPSPGARETQYF
TGTGCCAGCAGCCCTTCCCCGGGGGCGAGAGAGACCCAGTACTTC
>TRBJ1-2|many|TRBV20-1|-
CSARVGALTVSGYTF
TGCAGTGCTAGGGTGGGGGCACTTACTGTTAGCGGCTACACCTTC
>TRBJ2-3|many|TRBV5-1|-
CASSLDRPSSTDTQYF
TGCGCCAGCAGCTTGGACAGACCATCTAGCACAGATACGCAGTATTTT
>TRBJ2-4|many|TRBV24-1|TRBD1
CATRDRGNIQYF
TGTGCCACCAGGGACAGGGGGAACATTCAGTACTTC
>TRBJ1-4|once|TRBV19|-
CASPPRDKLSKLFF
TGTGCCAGTCCCCCCCGGGACAAACTATCGAAACTGTTTTTT
>TRBJ1-6|many|TRBV20-1|-
CSASPGHTNSPLHF
TGCAGTGCGTCCCCGGGACATACTAATTCACCCCTCCACTTT